This passage covers 12 T cell receptor beta chains from one sample sequenced in a study of blood T cell repertoires in COVID-19. Clones were read by immunoSEQ multiplex PCR, and TCRdb kept only the in-frame ones, dropping some. The table has about 80,000 clones, roughly four fifths seen once. Specimen: peripheral blood. All receptors derive from a human donor in a cohort sampled during active COVID-19.

The CDR3 coding sequence is TGTGCCAGCACCCAGCGGAGCGGGGGAGCGTTTGGGACCCAGTACTTC. As protein: CASTQRSGGAFGTQYF. The chain combines TRBV2 with TRBJ2-5, with 8 nucleotides matching TRBD2. The V gene end was trimmed by 7 bases and the J gene end by 7 bases; junction bases not matched to a gene: 17. Germline V gene data show CDR1 as SNHLY and CDR2 as FYNNEI. CDR3 length: 16 amino acids. The whole variable domain, remainder taken from reference TRBV2 and TRBJ2-5, is EPEVTQTPSHQVTQMGQEVILRCVPISNHLYFYWYRQILGQKVEFLVSFYNNEISEKSEIFDDQFSVERPDGSNFTLKIRSTKLEDSAMYFCASTQRSGGAFGTQYFGPGTRLLVL.

The rearrangement joins TRBV9 to TRBJ1-6; no firm D call. The CDR3 contains 11 residues. V lost 0 bases and J 16 bases, leaving 8 bases between the germline ends. CDR1 and CDR2 (germline): SGDLS, YYNGEE. The CDR3 nucleotides are TGTGCCAGCAGCGTAGGTCAGGTACTCCACTTT. It encodes CASSVGQVLHF.

The chain combines TRBV2 with TRBJ2-3; D gene ambiguous. With 4 bases removed from V and 4 bases from J, the gap between germline ends came to 6 bases. CDR1 and CDR2 from the germline V gene are SNHLY and FYNNEI. This CDR3 contains 12 residues. The CDR3 loop reads CASSVRADTQYF. CDR3 coding DNA: TGTGCCAGCAGTGTCCGGGCAGATACGCAGTATTTT.

V and J are TRBV4-2 and TRBJ2-2, with 7 bases fitting TRBD2. With 4 bases clipped from V and 5 bases from J, the junction kept 13 bases outside the gene matches. Germline V lookup: CDR1 LGHNA, CDR2 YNFKEQ. The CDR3 totals 17 residues. In DNA form, the CDR3 reads TGTGCCAGCAGCCCCTCCCCGGGACGGGGGGTAACCGGGGAGCTGTTTTTT. Its translation is CASSPSPGRGVTGELFF.

The J gene is TRBJ2-7, the V gene TRBV6-2 or TRBV6-3; 7 nucleotides line up with TRBD1. V was pared by 6 bases and J by 7 bases, with 6 bases of the junction left unmatched. Germline CDR1 and CDR2: MNHEY and SVGEGT. The CDR3 consists of 12 residues. Here the CDR3 reads CASSPRQGEQYF. The CDR3 DNA is TGTGCCAGCAGCCCCCGACAGGGTGAGCAGTACTTC.

The chain recombines TRBV15 with TRBJ1-2; tentatively, D is TRBD1 (6 bases). The CDR3 is 14 residues long. V was shortened by 2 bases and J by 0 bases, with 7 bases between the two germline ends. Germline loops: CDR1 LNHNV, CDR2 YYDKDF (reference sequence). CDR3 DNA: TGTGCCACCAGCAGATCAGGGGCTAACTATGGCTACACCTTC. It yields the protein CATSRSGANYGYTF.

The rearrangement links TRBV7-3 to TRBJ2-2; 8 bases fit TRBD2. Germline V CDR1 and CDR2: SGHTA, FQGTGA. The CDR3 extends over 17 amino acids. J was trimmed by 7 bases and V by 0 bases; bases with no gene match: 10. The CDR3, as DNA: TGTGCCAGCAGCTTAACGAACCCGGGGGGGCCTAACGGGGAGCTGTTTTTT. This gives the protein CASSLTNPGGPNGELFF.

CDR3 nucleotide sequence: TGCGCCAGCAGCCTGAGCGCTGACAAAAACATTCAGTACTTC. Translating gives CASSLSADKNIQYF. The rearrangement links TRBV5-1 to TRBJ2-4; D gene uncertain. The CDR3 contains 14 residues. CDR1 is SGHRS and CDR2 is YFSETQ in the germline V gene. The V end lost 4 bases, the J end lost 3 bases, and 11 bases lay between the germline ends.

The chain uses TRBV7-9 and TRBJ1-6; D gene ambiguous. Germline V gives CDR1 SEHNR, CDR2 FQNEAQ (reference sequence). Trimming removed 3 bases at V and 8 bases at J, with 5 bases between. The CDR3 loop spans 12 amino acids. The CDR3 DNA sequence: TGTGCCAGCAGCTTCGGGGATTCACCCCTCCACTTT. Amino acids: CASSFGDSPLHF.

J is TRBJ2-1 and V is TRBV2; no definite D call. Per germline, CDR1 SNHLY and CDR2 FYNNEI. The CDR3 sequence is 13 residues long. V was trimmed by 2 bases and J by 4 bases, leaving 6 bases between them. The CDR3 nucleotides are TGTGCCAGCAGTGAAAACAGTTACAATGAGCAGTTCTTC. As protein: CASSENSYNEQFF.

The rearrangement joins TRBV29-1 to TRBJ1-1; TRBD1 might be the D (6 bases). The V gene's germline CDR1 is SQVTM and CDR2 ANQGSEA. Trimming removed 5 bases from V and 0 bases from J, with 13 bases in between. This CDR3 region has 14 residues. CDR3 region: CSVCVGGMNTEAFF. The CDR3 region has the DNA TGCAGCGTTTGTGTAGGGGGAATGAACACTGAAGCTTTCTTT.

This clone was recorded only once. The gene calls are TRBV9 and TRBJ1-4; no firm D call. V was shortened by 0 bases and J by 4 bases, with 10 bases between the two germline ends. This CDR3 is 15 amino acids long. The germline V gene encodes CDR1 SGDLS and CDR2 YYNGEE. CDR3 sequence reads: CASSVGSSGNEKLFF. CDR3 DNA sequence: TGTGCCAGCAGCGTAGGCAGTAGCGGTAATGAAAAACTGTTTTTT.